This T cell receptor (beta chain) was profiled in a study of cytomegalovirus exposure and HLA in healthy donors. Study-level results: Some 17,000 TCR beta sequences were associated with HLA alleles at 0.05 false discovery rate in a later analysis. HLA restriction was apparent for most CMV-associated TCR beta chains in a later analysis.

There are 16 residues in the CDR3. The V and J ends lost 0 bases and 0 bases respectively, with 9 bases between them. The germline CDR1 and CDR2 sequences are MGHRA and YSYEKL. In this sample, this clone turned up a few times. The antigen is undetermined. The PCR employed 60 Vbeta primers together with 13 Jbeta primers. TCRdb's table, derived via immunoSEQ multiplex PCR, lists solely in-frame clones and lacks some. There are 110,000 to 150,000 clones in the sample; approximately 79% occur only once, and less than 2% lies in the top ten. V is TRBV4-1 and J is TRBJ1-5; D is unresolved. Sequencing used PBMCs. The TCR sequence derives from a woman in her twenties or thirties in good health and CMV-seronegative. Written as DNA, the CDR3 is TGCGCCAGCAGCCAAGATCTAGCCGCTAGCAATCAGCCCCAGCATTTT. It specifies CASSQDLAASNQPQHF.